The entry below gives a single T cell receptor beta chain sequence along with its context. The target antigen is unknown. The data derive from a study of OX40 agonist ivuxolimab in advanced cancers. Study summary: Ivuxolimab, an agonistic anti-OX40 (CD134) antibody, was given to patients. Three patients got partial responses; one had hepatocellular carcinoma and two had cutaneous melanoma. General study results and limits: Partial responders at 0.1-3.0 mg/kg had among the lowest clonal expansion. In general, CD8+ T cells held more expanded clones than CD4+ did, on average.

CDR1 and CDR2 from the germline V gene are MNHNS and SASEGT. V shed 3 bases and J shed 5 bases, with 16 bases lying between them. The CDR3 extends over 15 amino acids. Method: immunoSEQ multiplex PCR; TCRdb's copy keeps in-frame clones and lacks some. The sample carries about 84,000 clones, over 85% recorded once. The sequence was collected from an adult with an advanced solid tumor such as melanoma, head and neck, liver or kidney cancer. The specimen was CD4+ or CD8+ T cells sorted from blood, collected in a trial of the OX40 agonist ivuxolimab. V and J are TRBV6-1 and TRBJ1-1; D gene unclear. The CDR3 loop reads CASSDKAFNYTEAFF. CDR3 bases: TGTGCCAGCAGTGATAAGGCATTCAATTATACTGAAGCTTTCTTT.